A single sample is the source of the 32 T cell receptor beta chains below, sequenced in a study of cytomegalovirus exposure and HLA in healthy donors. Generated by immunoSEQ multiplex PCR, the TCRdb table keeps only in-frame clones and is missing some. This table has under 150,000 clones, 91% appearing once. Sample: PBMCs. The receptor source for this set is a young man in good health and CMV-seronegative.

The rearrangement links TRBV4-1 to TRBJ2-1; tentatively, D is TRBD2 (6 bases). This CDR3 contains 18 residues. With 1 base removed from V and 0 bases from J, the gap between germline ends came to 16 bases. Germline-derived CDR1 and CDR2 are MGHRA and YSYEKL. As DNA, the CDR3 is TGCGCCAGCAGCCAAGCGACCCTAGCGATGAGCTCCTACAATGAGCAGTTCTTC. It yields the protein CASSQATLAMSSYNEQFF.

This chain connects TRBV30 to TRBJ1-6; D perhaps matches TRBD1 (5 bases). The V and J ends lost 4 bases and 7 bases respectively, with 11 bases between them. There are 13 residues in the CDR3. The germline gives CDR1 GTSNPN, CDR2 SVGIG (reference sequence). The CDR3 sequence is CAWNQGGNSPLHF. For the CDR3, the DNA is TGTGCCTGGAACCAGGGTGGAAATTCACCCCTCCACTTT.

V usage is TRBV4-3 and J usage is TRBJ2-1, with a possible D match to TRBD2 (7 bases). The CDR3 length is 17 residues. The V end was cut by 3 bases, the J end by 1 base, with 16 bases between. From germline, CDR1 is LGHNA and CDR2 YSLEER. The CDR3 DNA reads as TGCGCCAGCAGCCAGACTAGGGGGGGGACTTCCTACAATGAGCAGTTCTTC. This codes for CASSQTRGGTSYNEQFF.

V gene TRBV25-1 combines with J gene TRBJ2-7; D unresolved. CDR3 length: 12 residues. V was trimmed by 4 bases and J by 5 bases, leaving 9 bases between them. Germline V gene data show CDR1 as MGHDK and CDR2 as SYGVNS. CDR3: CASSASVDEQYF. In DNA form, the CDR3 reads TGTGCCAGCAGTGCCTCTGTTGACGAGCAGTACTTC.

The chain employs TRBV11-3 and TRBJ2-3, with D uncertain. The CDR3 extends over 12 amino acids. V lost 5 bases, J lost 0 bases, and 3 bases lay in between. CDR1 and CDR2 from the germline V gene are SGHNT and YENEEA. CDR3 sequence reads: CASSRSTDTQYF. Written as DNA, the CDR3 is TGTGCCAGCAGCCGTAGCACAGATACGCAGTATTTT.

The genes are TRBV5-4 and TRBJ1-1; TRBD1 aligns across 9 bases. This CDR3 is 15 amino acids long. Germline V gene data show CDR1 as SGHNT and CDR2 as YYREEE (reference sequence). After removal of 2 bases from V and 9 bases from J, the junction contained 11 bases not matched to a gene. CDR3 residues: CASSLPKGTGTKAFF. DNA of the CDR3: TGTGCCAGCAGCTTACCTAAAGGGACAGGGACTAAAGCTTTCTTT.

The V gene is TRBV7-3, the J gene TRBJ1-6; TRBD1 might be the D (5 bases). Germline CDR1 SGHTA, CDR2 FQGTGA. With 1 base removed from V and 7 bases from J, the gap between germline ends came to 20 bases. The CDR3 loop spans 18 amino acids. As DNA, the CDR3 is TGTGCCAGCAGCTTAAATCGTCTGTGGCAGGGTGGCAATTCACCCCTCCACTTT. It yields the protein CASSLNRLWQGGNSPLHF.

V usage is TRBV9 and J usage is TRBJ1-1; D is possibly TRBD1 (5 bases). This CDR3 is 17 amino acids long. Per germline, CDR1 SGDLS and CDR2 YYNGEE. V shed 0 bases and J shed 4 bases, with 19 bases lying between them. CDR3 in amino acids: CASSVASEGAAATEAFF. The CDR3 nucleotides read TGTGCCAGCAGCGTAGCTTCGGAAGGGGCGGCTGCCACTGAAGCTTTCTTT.

The V and J genes are TRBV11-2 and TRBJ2-1, with 7 bases aligning to TRBD2. Trimming at V came to 4 bases and at J to 8 bases, leaving 11 bases not matched to a gene. The V gene's germline CDR1 is SGHAT and CDR2 FQNNGV. This CDR3 is 15 amino acids long. The DNA of the CDR3 is TGTGCCAGCAGCTCCCTAACGGGGGGTGGTCATGAGCAGTTCTTC. Its protein is CASSSLTGGGHEQFF.

The V and J genes are TRBV11-1 and TRBJ1-2; D remains ambiguous. CDR1 is SGHAT and CDR2 is FQDESV in the germline V gene (reference sequence). The CDR3 has 14 amino acids. Between the trimmed V and J ends, which lost 7 bases and 0 bases, there was a span of 12 bases. The CDR3 DNA is TGTGCCAGCACCCCCGGAGGGACTAACTATGGCTACACCTTC. The encoded protein is CASTPGGTNYGYTF.

The rearrangement uses TRBV7-2 and TRBJ2-2; D perhaps matches TRBD1 (6 bases). Germline lookup yields CDR1 SGHTA and CDR2 FQGNSA. Trimming cost V 5 bases and J 5 bases, with 27 bases left between them. The CDR3 spans 19 residues. The CDR3 region has the DNA TGTGCCAGCAGCCCAAGGGGGAAGGGATCCTATTTTAAAACCGGGGAGCTGTTTTTT. This gives the protein CASSPRGKGSYFKTGELFF.

The V and J genes are TRBV6-5 and TRBJ1-5; 7 nucleotides match TRBD1. The germline V gene encodes CDR1 MNHEY and CDR2 SVGAGI. The CDR3 extends over 14 amino acids. Trimming removed 8 bases from V and 1 base from J; junction bases left unmatched: 5. The CDR3 sequence is CASSKTGSNQPQHF. DNA for the CDR3: TGTGCCAGCTCAAAGACAGGGAGCAATCAGCCCCAGCATTTT.

The chain combines TRBV6-1 with TRBJ2-3; the match to TRBD2 covers 8 bases. V lost 2 bases, J lost 4 bases, and 5 bases stayed unmatched. The CDR3 loop spans 15 amino acids. Germline V CDR1 and CDR2: MNHNS, SASEGT. In DNA form, the CDR3 reads TGTGCCAGCAGTGAATGGGCGGGAGGATCAGATACGCAGTATTTT. Encoded protein: CASSEWAGGSDTQYF.

The genes are TRBV5-4 and TRBJ2-3; 7 bases are shared with TRBD1. J lost 6 bases, V lost 1 base, and 14 bases had no gene match. The germline CDR1 and CDR2 sequences are SGHNT and YYREEE (reference sequence). This CDR3 region has 17 residues. Here the CDR3 reads CASSLKVGTDRSDTQYF. CDR3 in DNA: TGTGCCAGCAGCTTGAAGGTTGGGACAGACCGTTCGGATACGCAGTATTTT.

The J gene is TRBJ2-7, the V gene TRBV4-2; D ambiguous. Germline CDR1 LGHNA, CDR2 YNFKEQ. Deletions cut 1 base from V and 1 base from J, with 5 bases between. The CDR3 spans 13 residues. CDR3 loop: CASSQGISYEQYF. The CDR3, as DNA: TGTGCCAGCAGCCAAGGTATTTCCTACGAGCAGTACTTC.

This chain links TRBV30 with TRBJ2-7; D uncertain. The CDR3 consists of 14 residues. V shed 5 bases and J shed 3 bases, with 17 bases lying between them. Germline V lookup: CDR1 GTSNPN, CDR2 SVGIG (reference sequence). This CDR3 is CAWDTGGVGYEQYF. The CDR3 nucleotides are TGTGCCTGGGATACTGGCGGAGTAGGCTACGAGCAGTACTTC.

This clone came up once. The chain joins TRBV25-1 to TRBJ1-2; no reliable D call. Germline lookup yields CDR1 MGHDK and CDR2 SYGVNS. With 1 base removed from V and 2 bases from J, the gap between germline ends came to 8 bases. This CDR3 has 14 amino acids. CDR3 in amino acids: CASSESPLNYGYTF. The CDR3 region has the DNA TGTGCCAGCAGTGAATCCCCACTGAACTATGGCTACACCTTC.

The gene calls are TRBV7-9 and TRBJ1-2; D might be TRBD1 (5 bases). Per the germline V gene, CDR1 is SEHNR and CDR2 is FQNEAQ (reference sequence). The ends were cut back, 2 bases at V and 3 bases at J, with 16 bases in the middle. The length of the CDR3 is 16 residues. CDR3 DNA: TGTGCCAGCAGCTTAATTAGTGCCCAGGGCGACTATGGCTACACCTTC. Its translation: CASSLISAQGDYGYTF.

The rearrangement joins TRBV18 to TRBJ1-1; tentatively, D is TRBD1 (6 bases). Per germline, CDR1 KGHSH and CDR2 LQKENI. The ends were cut back, 8 bases at V and 7 bases at J, with 20 bases in the middle. The CDR3 is made up of 14 amino acids. CDR3 sequence: CASLSQQETGEAFF. The CDR3 nucleotides are TGTGCCAGCCTAAGCCAACAAGAGACAGGTGAAGCTTTCTTT. Based on the CDR3 plus reference TRBV18 and TRBJ1-1, the full variable domain is NAGVMQNPRHLVRRRGQEARLRCSPMKGHSHVYWYRQLPEEGLKFMVYLQKENIIDESGMPKERFSAEFPKEGPSILRIQQVVRGDSAAYFCASLSQQETGEAFFGQGTRLTVV.

The genes are TRBV5-1 and TRBJ2-2, with 8 bases that match TRBD1. The CDR3 has 15 amino acids. Germline loops: CDR1 SGHRS, CDR2 YFSETQ. V lost 5 bases, J lost 6 bases, and 9 bases stayed unmatched. The CDR3 sequence is CASSGTGGRSGELFF. The DNA of the CDR3 is TGCGCCAGCAGTGGGACAGGTGGACGATCCGGGGAGCTGTTTTTT. Using reference TRBV5-1 and TRBJ2-2 for the parts outside the CDR3, the full variable domain is KAGVTQTPRYLIKTRGQQVTLSCSPISGHRSVSWYQQTPGQGLQFLFEYFSETQRNKGNFPGRFSGRQFSNSRSEMNVSTLELGDSALYLCASSGTGGRSGELFFGEGSRLTVL.

This rearrangement joins TRBV6-1 to TRBJ2-5, with D perhaps TRBD2 (6 bases). The V and J ends lost 7 bases and 5 bases respectively, with 8 bases between them. The CDR3 has 11 amino acids. Germline CDR1 MNHNS, CDR2 SASEGT. The DNA of the CDR3 is TGTGCCAGCACGGGGAGGGAGACCCAGTACTTC. It codes for CASTGRETQYF.

The rearrangement uses TRBV5-1 and TRBJ2-7, with 8 bases that match TRBD1. The CDR3 extends over 16 amino acids. The J segment lost 0 bases and the V segment lost 0 bases, leaving 5 bases of the junction unmatched. Germline CDR1 and CDR2: SGHRS and YFSETQ. The CDR3 region is CASSLGGQVSSYEQYF. The CDR3 region has the DNA TGCGCCAGCAGCTTGGGGGGACAGGTCAGCTCCTACGAGCAGTACTTC.

The chain carries TRBV28 and TRBJ2-7, with 8 bases identical to TRBD2. CDR3 length: 15 amino acids. The germline gives CDR1 MDHEN, CDR2 SYDVKM. With V trimmed by 2 bases and J by 6 bases, 9 bases remained unmatched. The CDR3 here is CASSLSQRETGEQYV. DNA of the CDR3: TGTGCCAGCAGTTTAAGTCAGCGGGAGACGGGCGAGCAGTACGTC.

The chain carries TRBV7-9 and TRBJ2-7; 13 nucleotides match TRBD2. The V segment lost 5 bases and the J segment 5 bases; nucleotides outside the gene matches: 3. CDR3 length equals 14 residues. Germline CDR1 SEHNR, CDR2 FQNEAQ (reference sequence). The CDR3 DNA reads as TGTGCCAGCAGCCATGGACTAGCGGGAGACGAGCAGTACGTC. Residues: CASSHGLAGDEQYV.

The V gene is TRBV5-1, the J gene TRBJ2-1, with 9 nucleotides matching TRBD1. The CDR3 spans 17 residues. Germline V CDR1 and CDR2: SGHRS, YFSETQ. J was trimmed by 0 bases and V by 4 bases; bases with no gene match: 8. CDR3 region: CASSGWGQGYSYNEQFF. The CDR3, as DNA: TGCGCCAGCAGCGGGTGGGGACAGGGTTACTCCTACAATGAGCAGTTCTTC.

This sequence joins TRBV11-3 and TRBJ1-2; 7 nucleotides line up with TRBD1. CDR1 and CDR2 from the germline V gene are SGHNT and YENEEA. The CDR3 is made up of 14 amino acids. Trimming removed 0 bases from V and 8 bases from J; junction bases left unmatched: 6. The CDR3 sequence is CASSLDPTGDGYTF. For the CDR3, the DNA is TGTGCCAGCAGCTTAGATCCAACAGGGGACGGCTACACCTTC. The whole variable domain, remainder taken from reference TRBV11-3 and TRBJ1-2, is EAGVVQSPRYKIIEKKQPVAFWCNPISGHNTLYWYLQNLGQGPELLIRYENEEAVDDSQLPKDRFSAERLKGVDSTLKIQPAELGDSAVYLCASSLDPTGDGYTFGSGTRLTVV.

Points on this clone: The sample carries other DNA sequences with the same CDR3. V is TRBV6-4 and J is TRBJ2-3; TRBD2 matches 10 bases. Germline V gene data show CDR1 as MRHNA and CDR2 as SNTAGT. This CDR3 has 15 amino acids. V was clipped by 0 bases and J by 3 bases; unmatched bases: 0. The CDR3 DNA reads TGTGCCAGCAGTGACTCTAGCGGGGGGACAGATACGCAGTATTTT. Translating it yields CASSDSSGGTDTQYF.

This chain connects TRBV7-6 to TRBJ2-5; 7 nucleotides line up with TRBD2. The V gene's germline CDR1 is SGHVS and CDR2 FNYEAQ. CDR3 size: 15 residues. The junction had 12 bases not matched to a gene; V was cut back by 6 bases and J by 5 bases. The CDR3 sequence: CASRPLALSEETQYF. The CDR3 DNA sequence: TGTGCCAGCAGACCACTAGCGTTATCCGAGGAGACCCAGTACTTC.

The CDR3 sequence is CASSPPKSGYNEKLFF. The CDR3 coding sequence is TGTGCCAGCTCACCACCAAAGTCAGGATATAATGAAAAACTGTTTTTT. V usage is TRBV18 and J usage is TRBJ1-4, with no clear D. Germline V lookup: CDR1 KGHSH, CDR2 LQKENI. With 0 bases removed from V and 4 bases from J, the gap between germline ends came to 12 bases. There are 16 residues in the CDR3.

The chain combines TRBV25-1 with TRBJ1-5, with D possibly TRBD1 on 5 matching bases. The CDR3 runs to 13 residues. Trimming removed 1 base at V and 6 bases at J, with 7 bases between. Germline V gene sequence: CDR1 MGHDK, CDR2 SYGVNS. In DNA form, the CDR3 reads TGTGCCAGCAGTGAATGGGGGGGTCAGCCCCAGCATTTT. Its translation: CASSEWGGQPQHF. Drawing the rest from reference TRBV25-1 and TRBJ1-5, the complete variable domain is EADIYQTPRYLVIGTGKKITLECSQTMGHDKMYWYQQDPGMELHLIHYSYGVNSTEKGDLSSESTVSRIRTEHFPLTLESARPSHTSQYLCASSEWGGQPQHFGDGTRLSIL.

The chain is built from TRBV5-1 and TRBJ2-3; 13 nucleotides line up with TRBD2. The CDR3 contains 16 residues. V was pared by 4 bases and J by 4 bases, with 6 bases of the junction left unmatched. Germline V lookup: CDR1 SGHRS, CDR2 YFSETQ. The DNA for the CDR3 is TGCGCCAGCAGCCTAAGGACTAGCGGGAGCTCAGATACGCAGTATTTT. Amino acids: CASSLRTSGSSDTQYF.

This clone is a singleton in its sample. V gene TRBV4-3 combines with J gene TRBJ1-1; D gene unclear. CDR1 and CDR2 from the germline V gene are LGHNA and YSLEER. This CDR3 comprises 14 residues. V was shortened by 2 bases and J by 3 bases, with 10 bases between the two germline ends. CDR3 in amino acids: CASSQNTRDTEAFF. The CDR3 coding sequence is TGCGCCAGCAGCCAAAATACGCGGGACACTGAAGCTTTCTTT.